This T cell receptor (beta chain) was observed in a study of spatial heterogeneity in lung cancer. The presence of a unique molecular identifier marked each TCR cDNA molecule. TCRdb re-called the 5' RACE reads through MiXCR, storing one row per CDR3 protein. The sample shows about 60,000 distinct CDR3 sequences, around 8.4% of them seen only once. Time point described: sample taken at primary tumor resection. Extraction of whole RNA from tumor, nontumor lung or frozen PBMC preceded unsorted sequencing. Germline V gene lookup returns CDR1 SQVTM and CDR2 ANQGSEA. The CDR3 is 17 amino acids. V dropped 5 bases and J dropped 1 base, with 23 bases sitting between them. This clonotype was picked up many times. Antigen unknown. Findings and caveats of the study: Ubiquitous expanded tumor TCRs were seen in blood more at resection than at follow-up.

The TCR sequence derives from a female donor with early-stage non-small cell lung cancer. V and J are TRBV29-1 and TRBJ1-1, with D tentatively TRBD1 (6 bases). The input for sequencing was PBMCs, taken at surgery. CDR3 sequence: CSVIYGTPRRGNTEAFF. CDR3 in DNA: TGCAGCGTTATATACGGGACACCAAGGAGGGGGAACACTGAAGCTTTCTTT.